One sample yielded the 20 T cell receptor beta chains listed below, sequenced in a study of CD8 T cells in Susac syndrome. RNA, at about 0.45 to 1 ug, was reverse transcribed with random hexamers. TCRdb reprocessed the immunoSEQ multiplex PCR reads with MiXCR, giving one entry per CDR3 protein. The table lists 150,000 to 200,000 distinct CDR3 sequences, around 93% of them singletons. What was sequenced was CD4+ T cells from PBMCs. Receptors were obtained from a human donor in good health.

The chain links TRBV5-1 to TRBJ1-1, with D possibly TRBD1 on 5 matching bases. V lost 0 bases to trimming and J lost 0 bases, with 9 bases between them. The CDR3 runs to 15 residues. Germline V CDR1 and CDR2: SGHRS, YFSETQ. CDR3 in DNA: TGCGCCAGCAGCTTGGGACAGCGACTGAACACTGAAGCTTTCTTT. It translates to CASSLGQRLNTEAFF.

This chain links TRBV29-1 with TRBJ2-2, with 7 positions matching TRBD2. V was clipped by 5 bases and J by 0 bases; unmatched bases: 3. CDR1 and CDR2 from the germline V gene are SQVTM and ANQGSEA. CDR3 size: 14 residues. The CDR3: CSVSRGANTGELFF. CDR3 sequence (DNA): TGCAGCGTTTCCCGGGGGGCGAACACCGGGGAGCTGTTTTTT.

The CDR3 loop reads CATSRPGTANSPLHF. Written as DNA, the CDR3 is TGTGCCACCAGCAGACCCGGGACGGCAAATTCACCCCTCCACTTT. The V and J genes are TRBV15 and TRBJ1-6; the D gene is possibly TRBD1 (5 bases). Germline loops: CDR1 LNHNV, CDR2 YYDKDF (reference sequence). This CDR3 region has 15 residues. Deletions cut 2 bases from V and 7 bases from J, with 12 bases between.

The chain couples TRBV7-8 to TRBJ2-3; TRBD2 agrees at 11 bases. J was trimmed by 3 bases and V by 5 bases; bases with no gene match: 7. CDR1 is SGHVS, CDR2 FQNEAQ, per germline. The length of the CDR3 is 16 residues. The CDR3 DNA reads as TGTGCCAGCAGCCTCGCTAGCGGGGGGACGACAGATACGCAGTATTTT. It translates to CASSLASGGTTDTQYF.

V is TRBV5-4 and J is TRBJ2-7; the D gene is possibly TRBD1 (6 bases). V was shortened by 0 bases and J by 3 bases, with 13 bases between the two germline ends. The V gene's germline CDR1 is SGHNT and CDR2 YYREEE (reference sequence). The length of the CDR3 is 15 residues. The CDR3 protein is CASSLAKKGGYEQYF. The DNA for the CDR3 is TGTGCCAGCAGCTTGGCGAAGAAAGGGGGCTACGAGCAGTACTTC. The variable domain in full, completed from reference TRBV5-4 and TRBJ2-7, reads ETGVTQSPTHLIKTRGQQVTLRCSSQSGHNTVSWYQQALGQGPQFIFQYYREEENGRGNFPPRFSGLQFPNYSSELNVNALELDDSALYLCASSLAKKGGYEQYFGPGTRLTVT.

This chain joins TRBV19 and TRBJ2-7; D perhaps matches TRBD1 (6 bases). Trimming took off 4 bases at V and 5 bases at J, with 18 bases between the two ends. Germline CDR1 and CDR2: LNHDA and SQIVND (reference sequence). The length of the CDR3 is 15 residues. CDR3 region: CASSTDPQGRNEQYF. Written as DNA, the CDR3 is TGTGCCAGTAGTACAGATCCTCAGGGGAGAAACGAGCAGTACTTC.

The chain couples TRBV15 to TRBJ2-5, with 8 nucleotides matching TRBD2. V gave up 4 bases and J gave up 5 bases; unmatched junction bases: 9. Germline V lookup: CDR1 LNHNV, CDR2 YYDKDF (reference sequence). This CDR3 comprises 15 residues. CDR3 region: CATSIGGGRGETQYF. The DNA for the CDR3 is TGTGCCACCAGCATCGGGGGGGGGAGAGGGGAGACCCAGTACTTC.

A single count supports this clonotype. The V call is TRBV6-5, the J call TRBJ2-1; 10 nucleotides line up with TRBD1. The CDR3 sequence is 15 residues long. Germline CDR1 and CDR2: MNHEY and SVGAGI. V was pared by 5 bases and J by 8 bases, with 9 bases of the junction left unmatched. CDR3 coding DNA: TGTGCCAGCAGTACCCCGGGACAGGGGTTGGATGAGCAGTTCTTC. Translating gives CASSTPGQGLDEQFF.

The chain joins TRBV11-2 to TRBJ1-1, with TRBD1 as a possible D gene (6 bases). Germline V gene lookup returns CDR1 SGHAT and CDR2 FQNNGV. V was shortened by 5 bases and J by 5 bases, with 18 bases between the two germline ends. The CDR3 is 15 residues long. Here the CDR3 DNA reads TGTGCCAGCAGCCGAGGCACCGGGGGCTATACTGAAGCTTTCTTT. It codes for CASSRGTGGYTEAFF.

J is TRBJ1-1 and V is TRBV12-3 or TRBV12-4; D is uncertain. The V and J ends lost 6 bases and 10 bases respectively, with 15 bases between them. This CDR3 has 12 amino acids. This CDR3 is CASSSSGKVAFF. The CDR3 coding sequence is TGTGCCAGCAGCTCATCCGGGAAGGTAGCTTTCTTT.

The chain employs TRBV9 and TRBJ2-6; the match to TRBD1 covers 9 bases. After removal of 0 bases from V and 0 bases from J, the junction contained 4 bases not matched to a gene. The CDR3 sequence is 18 residues long. Germline lookup yields CDR1 SGDLS and CDR2 YYNGEE. The CDR3, as DNA: TGTGCCAGCAGCGTAGGGACAGGGGCCGGCTCTGGGGCCAACGTCCTGACTTTC. It codes for CASSVGTGAGSGANVLTF.

This clonotype has a single count. J is TRBJ2-7 and V is TRBV18, with D perhaps matching TRBD1 or TRBD2 (5 bases each). There are 14 residues in the CDR3. Trimming removed 3 bases from V and 2 bases from J, with 11 bases in between. CDR1 and CDR2 (germline): KGHSH, LQKENI. The CDR3, as DNA: TGTGCCAGCTCACCCCTGGGGGATGCCTACGAGCAGTACTTC. Translation gives CASSPLGDAYEQYF.

This chain uses TRBV20-1 with TRBJ1-4, with D maybe TRBD1 (6 bases). This CDR3 region has 14 residues. From germline, CDR1 is DFQATT and CDR2 SNEGSKA (reference sequence). V lost 6 bases and J lost 2, with 13 bases in between. The CDR3 region is CSASQGRTNEKLFF. For the CDR3, the DNA is TGCAGTGCCTCGCAGGGGAGGACTAATGAAAAACTGTTTTTT.

The chain is built from TRBV12-3 or TRBV12-4 and TRBJ2-5; 8 bases align to TRBD1. This CDR3 spans 15 amino acids. V shed 1 base, J shed 5 bases, and the junction held 6 bases outside the gene matches. The CDR3 region has the DNA TGTGCCAGCAGTTTAGTTGCGACAGGGGACGAGACCCAGTACTTC. Amino acids: CASSLVATGDETQYF.

V usage is TRBV30 and J usage is TRBJ2-3; D unresolved. Trimming stripped 5 bases from V and 0 bases from J, with 9 bases between. The CDR3 covers 13 residues. Germline CDR1 is GTSNPN and CDR2 is SVGIG (reference sequence). Written as DNA, the CDR3 is TGTGCCTGGCGAAAATTTAGCACAGATACGCAGTATTTT. Amino acid sequence: CAWRKFSTDTQYF.

The J gene is TRBJ2-5, the V gene TRBV4-2, with 11 bases that match TRBD2. Germline trimming cut 2 bases from V and 5 bases from J; bases unmatched to any gene: 7. CDR1 LGHNA and CDR2 YNFKEQ come from the germline V gene. The CDR3 consists of 16 residues. CDR3 nucleotides: TGTGCCAGCAGCCAACAGACTAGCGGGGCCGGGGAGACCCAGTACTTC. Amino acid sequence: CASSQQTSGAGETQYF.

The gene calls are TRBV7-9 and TRBJ1-1, with D tentatively TRBD1 (6 bases). The CDR3 covers 16 residues. V was clipped by 3 bases and J by 5 bases, with 19 bases between them. Germline assignment: CDR1 SEHNR and CDR2 FQNEAQ (reference sequence). For the CDR3, the DNA is TGTGCCAGCAGCTTCTACGGGGGCGGAAAAGGGACTGAAGCTTTCTTT. Translation gives CASSFYGGGKGTEAFF.

The V and J genes are TRBV15 and TRBJ2-4, with D possibly called TRBD1 or TRBD2 (5 bases each). Germline V gene lookup returns CDR1 LNHNV and CDR2 YYDKDF (reference sequence). The CDR3 consists of 12 residues. V was shortened by 4 bases and J by 8 bases, with 9 bases between the two germline ends. CDR3 amino acids: CATSTLGDIQYF. CDR3 coding DNA: TGTGCCACCAGCACTCTGGGGGACATTCAGTACTTC. The full variable domain, in which reference TRBV15 and TRBJ2-4 provide the parts outside the CDR3, is DAMVIQNPRYQVTQFGKPVTLSCSQTLNHNVMYWYQQKSSQAPKLLFHYYDKDFNNEADTPDNFQSRRPNTSFCFLDIRSPGLGDTAMYLCATSTLGDIQYFGAGTRLSVL.

The rearrangement joins TRBV6-6 to TRBJ1-1; D possibly corresponds to TRBD1 (5 bases). Germline V lookup: CDR1 MNHNY, CDR2 SVGAGI (reference sequence). V lost 4 bases and J 0 bases, leaving 12 bases between the germline ends. The CDR3 is 15 residues long. CDR3 in DNA: TGTGCCAGCAGTTTACGGACACGCCTGAACACTGAAGCTTTCTTT. Residues: CASSLRTRLNTEAFF.

The chain carries TRBV3-1 and TRBJ2-4; the match to TRBD1 covers 8 bases. Losses at the gene ends were 3 bases for V and 2 bases for J; bases not matched to a gene: 9. Germline-derived CDR1 and CDR2 are LGHDT and YNNKEL (reference sequence). The CDR3 runs to 17 residues. CDR3 in DNA: TGTGCCAGCAGCCAGACAGGGGCACGACTCCCCAAAAACATTCAGTACTTC. This codes for CASSQTGARLPKNIQYF.